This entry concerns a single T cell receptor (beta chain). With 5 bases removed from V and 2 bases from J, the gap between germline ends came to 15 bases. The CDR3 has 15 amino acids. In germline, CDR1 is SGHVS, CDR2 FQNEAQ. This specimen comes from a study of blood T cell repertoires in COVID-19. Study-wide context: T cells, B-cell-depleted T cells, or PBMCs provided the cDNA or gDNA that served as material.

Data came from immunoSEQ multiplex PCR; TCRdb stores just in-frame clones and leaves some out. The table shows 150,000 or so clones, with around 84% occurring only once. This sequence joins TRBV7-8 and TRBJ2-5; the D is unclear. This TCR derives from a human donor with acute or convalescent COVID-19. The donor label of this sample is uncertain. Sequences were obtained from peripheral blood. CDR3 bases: TGTGCCAGCAGCCAAACCCCCCACAAGCAAGAGACCCAGTACTTC. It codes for CASSQTPHKQETQYF.